The entry below describes one T cell receptor beta chain. This sample was taken from a study of blood T cell repertoires in COVID-19. As for the study in general: T cells, B-cell-depleted T cells, or PBMCs supplied cDNA or gDNA.

V was clipped by 5 bases and J by 2 bases; unmatched bases: 14. The CDR3 length is 17 residues. Germline CDR1 and CDR2: MNHEY and SMNVEV (reference sequence). Everyone who took part was roughly 18 to 89 years old, and they came from about two dozen US areas. Either two negative PCRs, clearance, or symptom resolution qualified Cohort 3 donors as recovered. Only in-frame clones appear in the TCRdb table, and some are missing; sequencing was by immunoSEQ multiplex PCR. The sample comprises hundreds of thousands of clones, roughly nine tenths of which are singletons, and approximately 3% rests with the top ten.

Sequences were obtained from PBMCs or T cells enriched from blood (not recorded which). This sequence joins TRBV27 and TRBJ1-2, with TRBD1 matching over 7 bases. This clonotype was obtained from a woman aged 45-59 years who had recovered from COVID-19. In nucleotides, the CDR3 is TGTGCCAGCAGTCCGGACCAAGCTAGACAGGGAAACTATGGCTACACCTTC. This translates into CASSPDQARQGNYGYTF.